One TCR beta chain is described in this entry. Its antigen is currently unknown. Extraction and reverse transcription of RNA yielded cDNA as the sequencing template. The table came from immunoSEQ multiplex PCR; TCRdb's copy has only in-frame clones and leaves some out. Of about 6,400 clones in the sample, roughly 75% are singletons; the top ten hold under 20%. As to treatment: oral pan-JAK inhibitor, 5-10 mg twice daily. Collected material from alopecia areata patients comprised lesional scalp punch biopsies and peripheral blood. CDR3 length: 18 amino acids. V shed 3 bases and J 0 bases; nucleotides not matched to a gene: 6. Germline CDR1 LNHNV, CDR2 YYDKDF (reference sequence). The sample is drawn from a study of CD8+ T cells in alopecia areata. Whole-study context: The drug, oral tofacitinib, was given to treated patients at 5 to 10 mg twice daily. Severity among treated patients was scored by the percentage of scalp area affected.

The study's findings and limits: Numerous expanded lesional clones remained in scalp and blood during tofacitinib.

The sequence was collected from a human donor with alopecia areata. This chain uses TRBV15 with TRBJ2-6, with TRBD1 matching 9 bases. The sequencing here drew on skin, taken at week 4, from a patient treated with tofacitinib. This chain's CDR3 is CATSSPGTGSSGANVLTF. The CDR3 DNA is TGTGCCACCAGCAGCCCCGGGACAGGGAGCTCTGGGGCCAACGTCCTGACTTTC.